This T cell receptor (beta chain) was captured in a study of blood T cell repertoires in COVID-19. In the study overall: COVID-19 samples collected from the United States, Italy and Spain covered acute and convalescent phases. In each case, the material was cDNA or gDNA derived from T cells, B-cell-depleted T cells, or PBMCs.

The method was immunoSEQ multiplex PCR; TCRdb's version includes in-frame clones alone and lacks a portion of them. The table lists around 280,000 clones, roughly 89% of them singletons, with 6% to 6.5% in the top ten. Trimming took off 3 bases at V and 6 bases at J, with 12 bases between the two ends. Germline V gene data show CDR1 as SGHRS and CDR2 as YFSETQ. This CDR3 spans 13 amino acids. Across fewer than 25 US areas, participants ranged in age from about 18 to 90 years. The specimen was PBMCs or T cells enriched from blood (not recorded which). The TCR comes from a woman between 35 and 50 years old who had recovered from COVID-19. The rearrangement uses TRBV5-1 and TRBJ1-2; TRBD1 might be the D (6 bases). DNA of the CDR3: TGCGCCAGCAGCTCGACGGGGGGCGATGGCTACACCTTC. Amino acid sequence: CASSSTGGDGYTF.